Reported below is one T cell receptor (beta chain). The antigen this receptor binds is unknown. No much larger clone exists at a distance of one base, and base qualities are not known. Libraries were prepared through the immunoSEQ multiplex PCR assay. The immuneACCESS repertoire file appears here via TCRdb, limited to in-frame rearrangements. These files lack a portion of the clones; in checked studies, under half of the deficit traces to unresolved V genes, and the cause of the others is not known. The sample includes 70,000 to 100,000 clones, with 92% observed a single time. The ten largest account for about 1.6% of the sample. The germline V gene provides CDR1 SGHRS and CDR2 YFSETQ. CDR3 length: 13 amino acids, cysteine to phenylalanine. Only the CDR3 portion is preserved as DNA: 39 bases, with reading frame beginning at the first base. V is clipped by 4 bases and J by 6 bases, and the sequence between their germline boundaries is 13 bases long.

The data are from a study of T cell changes during pregnancy in multiple sclerosis (dated by TCRdb to between 2019 and 2020). Background for the entire study: The study examined how the T cell repertoire changed over the course of pregnancy in women with multiple sclerosis.

This specimen was peripheral blood, taken in the first trimester of pregnancy. The chain employs TRBV5-1 and TRBJ1-1; matching of 5 bases hints at TRBD1 as the D gene. The TCR was taken from a female donor with multiple sclerosis, enrolled in a pregnancy study. CDR3 reads: CASSPWGEAEAFF. The DNA sequence is given as TGCGCCAGCAGCCCGTGGGGGGAGGCTGAAGCTTTCTTT.